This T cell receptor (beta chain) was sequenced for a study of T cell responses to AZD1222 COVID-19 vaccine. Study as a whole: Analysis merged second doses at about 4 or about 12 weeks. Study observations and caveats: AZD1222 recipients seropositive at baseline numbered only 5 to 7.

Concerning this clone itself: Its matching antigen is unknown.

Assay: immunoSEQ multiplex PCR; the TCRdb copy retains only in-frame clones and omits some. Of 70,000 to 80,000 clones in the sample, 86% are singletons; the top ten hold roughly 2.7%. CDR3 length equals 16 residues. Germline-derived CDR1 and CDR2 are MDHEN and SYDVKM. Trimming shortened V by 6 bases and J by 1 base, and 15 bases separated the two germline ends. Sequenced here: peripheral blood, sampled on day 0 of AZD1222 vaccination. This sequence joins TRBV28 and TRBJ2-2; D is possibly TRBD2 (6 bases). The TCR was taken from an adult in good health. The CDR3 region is CASRPRRAMNTGELFF. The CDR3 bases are TGTGCCAGCAGGCCCCGGAGGGCTATGAACACCGGGGAGCTGTTTTTT.